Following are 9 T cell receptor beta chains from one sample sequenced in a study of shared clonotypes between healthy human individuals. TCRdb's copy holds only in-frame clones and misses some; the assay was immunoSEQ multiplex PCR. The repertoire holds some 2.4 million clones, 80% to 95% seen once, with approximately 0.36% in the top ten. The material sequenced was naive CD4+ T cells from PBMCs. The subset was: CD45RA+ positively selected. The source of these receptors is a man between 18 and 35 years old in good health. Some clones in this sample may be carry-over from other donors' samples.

CDR3 in amino acids: CASSSGPLGYGYTF. The DNA of the CDR3 is TGTGCCAGCAGCTCGGGACCGTTGGGGTATGGCTACACCTTC. V usage is TRBV7-8 and J usage is TRBJ1-2; possibly TRBD1 for D (5 bases). The CDR3 spans 14 residues. CDR1 SGHVS and CDR2 FQNEAQ come from the germline V gene. Trimming left V 4 bases short and J 5 bases short, with 14 bases between.

CDR3 bases: TGTGCCAGCAGCTTAGGAGGCCGTCAGGGAGAGACCCAGTACTTC. Translated: CASSLGGRQGETQYF. This chain uses TRBV11-3 with TRBJ2-5; D is perhaps TRBD1 (5 bases). This CDR3 contains 15 residues. CDR1 is SGHNT and CDR2 is YENEEA in the germline V gene. The ends were cut back, 1 base at V and 4 bases at J, with 13 bases in the middle.

In DNA form, the CDR3 reads TGTGCCAGCTCGCCCAACAGGGGCGGAGGGGAGACCCAGTACTTC. Its translation: CASSPNRGGGETQYF. The chain is built from TRBV18 and TRBJ2-5; tentatively, D is TRBD1 (7 bases). This CDR3 spans 15 amino acids. V was clipped by 6 bases and J by 5 bases, with 19 bases between them. Germline CDR1 and CDR2: KGHSH and LQKENI.

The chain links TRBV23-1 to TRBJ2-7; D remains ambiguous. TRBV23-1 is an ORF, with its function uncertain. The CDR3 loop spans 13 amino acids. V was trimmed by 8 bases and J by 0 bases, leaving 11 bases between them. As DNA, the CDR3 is TGCGCCAGCCGTCGGTCCTGCTCCTACGAGCAGTACTTC. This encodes CASRRSCSYEQYF.

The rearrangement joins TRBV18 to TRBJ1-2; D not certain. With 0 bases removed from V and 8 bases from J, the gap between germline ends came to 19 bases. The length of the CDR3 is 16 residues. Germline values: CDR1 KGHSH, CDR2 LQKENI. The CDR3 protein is CASSPPNGFTKDGYTF. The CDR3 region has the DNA TGTGCCAGCTCACCACCGAACGGGTTCACCAAGGACGGCTACACCTTC.

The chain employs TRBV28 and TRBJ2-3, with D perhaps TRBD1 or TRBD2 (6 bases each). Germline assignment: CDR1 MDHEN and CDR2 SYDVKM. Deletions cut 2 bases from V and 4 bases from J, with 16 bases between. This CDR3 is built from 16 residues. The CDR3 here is CASSLKPWRGADTQYF. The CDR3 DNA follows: TGTGCCAGCAGTTTAAAACCCTGGAGGGGGGCAGATACGCAGTATTTT.

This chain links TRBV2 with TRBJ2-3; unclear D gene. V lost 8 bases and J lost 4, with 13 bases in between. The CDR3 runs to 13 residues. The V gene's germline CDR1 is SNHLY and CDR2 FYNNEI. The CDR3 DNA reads TGTGCCAGCGGGATGCATAGCTCAGATACGCAGTATTTT. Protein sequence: CASGMHSSDTQYF.

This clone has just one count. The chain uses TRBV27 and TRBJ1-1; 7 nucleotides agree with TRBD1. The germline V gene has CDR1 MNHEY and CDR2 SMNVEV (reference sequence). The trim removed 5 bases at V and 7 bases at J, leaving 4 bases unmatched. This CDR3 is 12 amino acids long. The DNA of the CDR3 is TGTGCCAGCAGTCCTAGACAGGGTGAAGCTTTCTTT. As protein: CASSPRQGEAFF.

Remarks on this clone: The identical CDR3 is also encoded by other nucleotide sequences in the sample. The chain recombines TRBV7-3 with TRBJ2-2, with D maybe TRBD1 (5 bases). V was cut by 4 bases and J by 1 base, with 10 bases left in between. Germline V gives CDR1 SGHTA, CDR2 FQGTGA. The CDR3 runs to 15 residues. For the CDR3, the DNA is TGTGCCAGCAGCTCTCCGACAGTGAACACCGGGGAGCTGTTTTTT. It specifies CASSSPTVNTGELFF.